The T cell receptor (beta chain) under discussion was sequenced for a study of blood T cell repertoires in COVID-19. Study summary: Sites across the United States, Italy and Spain contributed samples from acute and convalescent COVID-19.

This clone has a single count. The germline V gene has CDR1 SQVTM and CDR2 ANQGSEA. This CDR3 region has 13 residues. V gave up 6 bases and J gave up 2 bases, with 11 bases separating them. Per the original data handling: The assay estimated nucleated cells by amplifying reference gene primers. The table came from immunoSEQ multiplex PCR; TCRdb's copy has only in-frame clones and leaves some out. The V and J calls and clone size come from that table; D and trimming were worked out from the DNA. This table holds about 60,000 clones, roughly 88% found once. Input material: peripheral blood. The clonotype originates from a man aged 60 to 75 with acute or convalescent COVID-19. This chain connects TRBV29-1 to TRBJ2-1; perhaps TRBD1 as D (6 bases). In nucleotides, the CDR3 is TGCAGCGTGCGAGGGGGTACCTACAATGAGCAGTTCTTC. It translates to CSVRGGTYNEQFF.